These 21 T cell receptor beta chains share one sample of origin, sequenced in a study of blood T cell repertoires in COVID-19. Data came from immunoSEQ multiplex PCR; TCRdb stores just in-frame clones and leaves some out. The sample has a few hundred thousand clones; roughly 86% are singletons. Source material: peripheral blood. Receptors were obtained from a woman aged 25 to 45 with COVID-19, enrolled during active disease.

The chain combines TRBV30 with TRBJ1-5; D is possibly TRBD1 (6 bases). Trimming shortened V by 0 bases and J by 0 bases, and 15 bases separated the two germline ends. The CDR3 is made up of 17 amino acids. The germline gives CDR1 GTSNPN, CDR2 SVGIG (reference sequence). The DNA for the CDR3 is TGTGCCTGGAGTGTGCGGACAGCTTATTATAGCAATCAGCCCCAGCATTTT. It is translated as CAWSVRTAYYSNQPQHF.

The chain combines TRBV5-6 with TRBJ2-6; 7 bases fit TRBD2. This CDR3 is built from 16 residues. Unmatched junction bases numbered 7, after V lost 7 bases and J lost 0 bases. Germline CDR1 is SGHDT and CDR2 is YYEEEE. This CDR3 is CASGGTTNSGANVLTF. The CDR3 bases are TGTGCCAGCGGCGGGACTACGAACTCTGGGGCCAACGTCCTGACTTTC.

The V call is TRBV5-1, the J call TRBJ1-2; D possibly corresponds to TRBD1 (5 bases). Trimming took 4 bases from V and 4 from J, leaving 17 bases between them. CDR1 SGHRS and CDR2 YFSETQ come from the germline V gene. The CDR3 length is 15 residues. CDR3 nucleotide sequence: TGCGCCAGCAGCGGAGACAGTAAATGGGTCTATGGCTACACCTTC. Its protein is CASSGDSKWVYGYTF.

Comment on this clone: Other nucleotide sequences from this sample produce the same CDR3. The chain carries TRBV7-8 and TRBJ1-4, with TRBD1 matching over 9 bases. The CDR3 spans 15 residues. The V gene's germline CDR1 is SGHVS and CDR2 FQNEAQ. Germline trimming cut 2 bases from V and 7 bases from J; bases unmatched to any gene: 5. The CDR3 DNA reads TGTGCCAGCAGCTTACAGCTACAGGGGGCTGAAAAACTGTTTTTT. Its translation: CASSLQLQGAEKLFF.

The rearrangement uses TRBV6-6 and TRBJ1-5, with D possibly matching TRBD1 (5 bases). Germline-derived CDR1 and CDR2 are MNHNY and SVGAGI (reference sequence). This CDR3 has 15 amino acids. The V gene lost 2 bases and the J gene lost 2 bases, with 10 bases spanning the gap. The CDR3 nucleotides read TGTGCCAGCAGTTACACAGGTCGAGGCAATCAGCCCCAGCATTTT. This sequence encodes CASSYTGRGNQPQHF.

The chain carries TRBV11-1 and TRBJ2-2; D is ambiguous. Germline-derived CDR1 and CDR2 are SGHAT and FQDESV (reference sequence). Trimming removed 3 bases at V and 8 bases at J, with 10 bases between. The CDR3 has 13 residues. CDR3 in DNA: TGTGCCAGCAGCTTTGGTCGCGCTGGGGAGCTGTTTTTT. Encoded protein: CASSFGRAGELFF.

This clone has only a few counts. V and J are TRBV24-1 and TRBJ2-1; the match to TRBD1 covers 12 bases. Unmatched junction bases numbered 6, after V lost 3 bases and J lost 7 bases. CDR1 KGHDR and CDR2 SFDVKD come from the germline V gene. The CDR3 has 16 amino acids. The CDR3 region has the DNA TGTGCCACCAGTGATCTGGGGACAGGGGGCTGGAATGAGCAGTTCTTC. As protein: CATSDLGTGGWNEQFF.

This chain connects TRBV13 to TRBJ2-1; tentatively, D is TRBD2 (6 bases). The V gene lost 0 bases and the J gene lost 6 bases, with 6 bases spanning the gap. This CDR3 spans 13 amino acids. Per the germline V gene, CDR1 is PRHDT and CDR2 is FYEKMQ (reference sequence). The CDR3, as DNA: TGTGCCAGCAGCTTAGGGGGGGGCAATGAGCAGTTCTTC. It is translated as CASSLGGGNEQFF.

The chain couples TRBV28 to TRBJ1-1; 7 bases match TRBD1. CDR3 length: 15 residues. CDR1 is MDHEN, CDR2 SYDVKM, per germline. V shed 7 bases and J 1 base; nucleotides not matched to a gene: 9. The CDR3 sequence is CASTSTGMRNTEAFF. In DNA, the CDR3 is TGTGCCAGCACTTCGACAGGGATGAGGAACACTGAAGCTTTCTTT.

V gene TRBV7-8 combines with J gene TRBJ2-7, with 10 positions matching TRBD1. CDR1 and CDR2 from the germline V gene are SGHVS and FQNEAQ. The CDR3 consists of 12 residues. V was pared by 11 bases and J by 6 bases, with 7 bases of the junction left unmatched. CDR3 loop: CAVGTGVSEQYF. DNA for the CDR3: TGTGCCGTGGGGACAGGGGTGTCCGAGCAGTACTTC.

The V gene is TRBV24-1, the J gene TRBJ2-7; 7 bases line up with TRBD2. V gave up 5 bases and J gave up 5 bases; unmatched junction bases: 5. CDR3 length: 13 residues. The V gene's germline CDR1 is KGHDR and CDR2 SFDVKD. Written as DNA, the CDR3 is TGTGCCACCAGTGGGGGAGGGTCGGACGAGCAGTACTTC. The encoded protein is CATSGGGSDEQYF.

This clone appeared a single time. This sequence joins TRBV9 and TRBJ2-5, with D maybe TRBD1 (5 bases). V shed 2 bases and J shed 4 bases, with 9 bases lying between them. CDR3 length equals 13 residues. Germline CDR1 is SGDLS and CDR2 is YYNGEE. The CDR3 DNA is TGTGCCAGCAGCGTGACAGATTCAGAGACCCAGTACTTC. This gives the protein CASSVTDSETQYF.

The V and J genes are TRBV24-1 and TRBJ1-5; D is uncertain. The CDR3 loop spans 14 amino acids. The germline V gene encodes CDR1 KGHDR and CDR2 SFDVKD. Trimming shortened V by 2 bases and J by 1 base, and 5 bases separated the two germline ends. DNA for the CDR3: TGTGCCACCAGTGATTCTGGCAGCAATCAGCCCCAGCATTTT. Translation: CATSDSGSNQPQHF.

This clone is a singleton in its sample. The J gene is TRBJ2-1, the V gene TRBV7-2, with a weak D call TRBD1 (7 bases). Germline assignment: CDR1 SGHTA and CDR2 FQGNSA. The CDR3 contains 15 residues. Between the trimmed V and J ends, which lost 0 bases and 7 bases, there was a span of 13 bases. This CDR3 is CASSLAQTGRNEQFF. The CDR3 DNA is TGTGCCAGCAGCTTAGCTCAGACAGGGAGGAATGAGCAGTTCTTC.

The chain joins TRBV15 to TRBJ2-2, with 7 bases matching TRBD1. Germline CDR1 reads LNHNV; CDR2 reads YYDKDF (reference sequence). V was pared by 3 bases and J by 8 bases, with 3 bases of the junction left unmatched. The CDR3 is made up of 13 amino acids. DNA for the CDR3: TGTGCCACCAGCAGGACAGGGTTGGGGGAGCTGTTTTTT. Translated: CATSRTGLGELFF.

At least ten counts were recorded for this clone. The CDR3 here is CASSQPGLGRRRANEKLFF. CDR3 DNA sequence: TGCGCCAGCAGCCAACCGGGCCTCGGGCGGAGGAGGGCTAATGAAAAACTGTTTTTT. The chain recombines TRBV4-1 with TRBJ1-4; the D is unclear. This CDR3 contains 19 residues. The germline CDR1 and CDR2 sequences are MGHRA and YSYEKL. Trimming pared 2 bases from V and 3 bases from J, leaving 22 bases between.

The count of this clone is one. This chain connects TRBV10-3 to TRBJ2-6; 7 nucleotides agree with TRBD2. This CDR3 has 14 amino acids. CDR1 is ENHRY and CDR2 is SYGVKD in the germline V gene. The V gene end was trimmed by 8 bases and the J gene end by 2 bases; junction bases not matched to a gene: 3. This CDR3 is CAIGRGTGANVLTF. The CDR3 coding sequence is TGTGCCATCGGGAGGGGCACTGGGGCCAACGTCCTGACTTTC.

The chain carries TRBV30 and TRBJ1-3, with TRBD1 matching 7 bases. The junction had 4 bases not matched to a gene; V was cut back by 5 bases and J by 3 bases. The length of the CDR3 is 13 residues. Germline-derived CDR1 and CDR2 are GTSNPN and SVGIG (reference sequence). CDR3 loop: CAWGTGVGNTIYF. CDR3 DNA sequence: TGTGCCTGGGGTACAGGGGTTGGAAACACCATATATTTT. The full variable domain, with the rest looked up from reference TRBV30 and TRBJ1-3, is SQTIHQWPATLVQPVGSPLSLECTVEGTSNPNLYWYRQAAGRGLQLLFYSVGIGQISSEVPQNLSASRPQDRQFILSSKKLLLSDSGFYLCAWGTGVGNTIYFGEGSWLTVV.

The genes are TRBV27 and TRBJ2-4, with no clear D. CDR3 length: 13 amino acids. With 3 bases removed from V and 8 bases from J, the gap between germline ends came to 11 bases. Per germline, CDR1 MNHEY and CDR2 SMNVEV (reference sequence). The CDR3: CASSFYAEDIQYF. CDR3 in DNA: TGTGCCAGCAGTTTTTATGCCGAGGACATTCAGTACTTC.

V usage is TRBV28 and J usage is TRBJ2-1; D is perhaps TRBD1 (6 bases). Deletions cut 3 bases from V and 0 bases from J, with 15 bases between. The CDR3 spans 17 residues. Germline V gene data show CDR1 as MDHEN and CDR2 as SYDVKM. The CDR3 DNA is TGTGCCAGCAGTTTGGTGGGGGCTTACAGCTCCTACAATGAGCAGTTCTTC. Protein: CASSLVGAYSSYNEQFF.

The V call is TRBV28, the J call TRBJ2-7, with D perhaps matching TRBD2 (6 bases). V was clipped by 5 bases and J by 6 bases, with 14 bases between them. The germline gives CDR1 MDHEN, CDR2 SYDVKM. The CDR3 has 13 amino acids. The DNA for the CDR3 is TGTGCCAGCAGTCCAACGACTAGGGGCGAGCAGTACTTC. It specifies CASSPTTRGEQYF.